These 25 T cell receptor beta chains were all obtained from the same sample, sequenced in a study of cytomegalovirus exposure and HLA in healthy donors. PCR employed 60 Vbeta and 13 Jbeta primers. Assay: immunoSEQ multiplex PCR; the TCRdb copy retains only in-frame clones and omits some. The sample has around 120,000 clones, 60% to 70% seen once. Sequencing was done on a sample of PBMCs. These receptors were collected from a man aged 25-40 years in good health and CMV-seropositive.

This clone has more than one count but fewer than ten. The chain combines TRBV5-1 with TRBJ2-5, with unresolved D. Trimming took off 0 bases at V and 4 bases at J, with 4 bases between the two ends. This CDR3 has 12 amino acids. Germline values: CDR1 SGHRS, CDR2 YFSETQ. The CDR3 is CASSLAGETQYF. Written as DNA, the CDR3 is TGCGCCAGCAGCTTGGCCGGAGAGACCCAGTACTTC.

This clone was counted only a few times. The genes are TRBV2 and TRBJ2-5; D possibly corresponds to TRBD2 (6 bases). Germline lookup yields CDR1 SNHLY and CDR2 FYNNEI. Between the trimmed V and J ends, which lost 8 bases and 5 bases, there was a span of 9 bases. The CDR3 is made up of 11 amino acids. In DNA form, the CDR3 reads TGTGCCAGCGGGGGGAAGGAGACCCAGTACTTC. Translating it yields CASGGKETQYF.

This clone occurred a few times. The V gene is TRBV2, the J gene TRBJ1-1; D is undetermined. This CDR3 is 12 amino acids long. V lost 6 bases, J lost 4 bases, and 9 bases lay in between. Germline V gene lookup returns CDR1 SNHLY and CDR2 FYNNEI. The CDR3 is CASSPRGTEAFF. CDR3 nucleotide sequence: TGTGCCAGCAGCCCCCGGGGCACTGAAGCTTTCTTT.

The V call is TRBV6-6, the J call TRBJ2-1; 10 bases map to TRBD2. The germline CDR1 and CDR2 sequences are MNHNY and SVGAGI (reference sequence). The CDR3 is made up of 15 amino acids. Losses at the gene ends were 6 bases for V and 5 bases for J; bases not matched to a gene: 7. The CDR3 loop reads CASRSGTSVDNEQFF. CDR3 coding DNA: TGTGCCAGCAGGTCCGGGACTAGCGTAGACAATGAGCAGTTCTTC.

By sample fraction, this clone is medium-sized. The V gene is TRBV5-8, the J gene TRBJ1-5, with a possible D match to TRBD1 (6 bases). V dropped 0 bases and J dropped 4 bases, with 11 bases sitting between them. This CDR3 has 15 residues. Germline-derived CDR1 and CDR2 are SGHTS and YDEGEE. In nucleotides, the CDR3 is TGTGCCAGCAGCTTGGGGGCAGGGGAGAATCAGCCCCAGCATTTT. Its translation: CASSLGAGENQPQHF.

This clone was counted a single time. The chain has TRBV15 and TRBJ1-2; perhaps TRBD1 as D (5 bases). The germline V gene encodes CDR1 LNHNV and CDR2 YYDKDF (reference sequence). V was shortened by 8 bases and J by 1 base, with 14 bases between the two germline ends. The CDR3 extends over 14 amino acids. The CDR3 DNA sequence: TGTGCCACCCGTGGGGGGGATTATAACTATGGCTACACCTTC. Translating gives CATRGGDYNYGYTF. Combining the CDR3 with reference TRBV15 and TRBJ1-2 gives the whole variable domain DAMVIQNPRYQVTQFGKPVTLSCSQTLNHNVMYWYQQKSSQAPKLLFHYYDKDFNNEADTPDNFQSRRPNTSFCFLDIRSPGLGDTAMYLCATRGGDYNYGYTFGSGTRLTVV.

The J gene is TRBJ1-6, the V gene TRBV7-9, with 10 bases identical to TRBD1. V lost 5 bases, J lost 7 bases, and 8 bases stayed unmatched. CDR3 size: 16 residues. Germline-derived CDR1 and CDR2 are SEHNR and FQNEAQ (reference sequence). The CDR3 nucleotides read TGTGCCAGCAGCGGGCCCGGGACAGGGGAAAATTCACCCCTCCACTTT. It encodes CASSGPGTGENSPLHF.

The chain carries TRBV2 and TRBJ1-6; possible D gene TRBD1, 5 bases. The V end lost 3 bases, the J end lost 11 bases, and 8 bases lay between the germline ends. Germline lookup yields CDR1 SNHLY and CDR2 FYNNEI. This CDR3 comprises 12 residues. CDR3 in DNA: TGTGCCAGCAGTGACAGGGAACCACCCCTCCACTTT. Protein product: CASSDREPPLHF.

This clone was found a few times. This rearrangement joins TRBV6-4 to TRBJ2-6; the match to TRBD2 covers 8 bases. Germline assignment: CDR1 MRHNA and CDR2 SNTAGT. The CDR3 totals 15 residues. V lost 2 bases, J lost 3 bases, and 0 bases stayed unmatched. CDR3 in DNA: TGTGCCAGCAGTGACGGGACTAGTGGGGCCAACGTCCTGACTTTC. This gives the protein CASSDGTSGANVLTF.

For this clone: In the same sample, other DNA sequences code for this CDR3. V is TRBV29-1 and J is TRBJ2-7, with TRBD1 matching 7 bases. V was clipped by 4 bases and J by 3 bases; unmatched bases: 3. CDR3 length equals 12 residues. CDR1 and CDR2 (germline): SQVTM, ANQGSEA. In DNA, the CDR3 is TGCAGCGTTGTAGGGGACAGCTACGAGCAGTACTTC. Amino acids: CSVVGDSYEQYF.

The chain links TRBV11-2 to TRBJ1-6; D is ambiguous. Trimming pared 2 bases from V and 7 bases from J, leaving 9 bases between. Per the germline V gene, CDR1 is SGHAT and CDR2 is FQNNGV. CDR3 length equals 14 residues. CDR3 in DNA: TGTGCCAGCAGCTTATGGGCAGAAAATTCACCCCTCCACTTT. It translates to CASSLWAENSPLHF.

The chain is built from TRBV7-3 and TRBJ2-5, with 11 bases that match TRBD2. The CDR3 has 16 amino acids. V dropped 5 bases and J dropped 5; count of bases not matched to a gene: 10. Looked up from germline, CDR1 is SGHTA and CDR2 is FQGTGA. The CDR3 bases are TGTGCCAGCAGCCTCAATAGCGGGGGGGCACGGGAGACCCAGTACTTC. It is translated as CASSLNSGGARETQYF. The full variable domain, completed using reference TRBV7-3 and TRBJ2-5, is GAGVSQTPSNKVTEKGKYVELRCDPISGHTALYWYRQSLGQGPEFLIYFQGTGAADDSGLPNDRFFAVRPEGSVSTLKIQRTERGDSAVYLCASSLNSGGARETQYFGPGTRLLVL.

The rearrangement joins TRBV10-3 to TRBJ1-6; 9 bases match TRBD1. The CDR3 runs to 18 residues. J was trimmed by 8 bases and V by 4 bases; bases with no gene match: 15. Germline V lookup: CDR1 ENHRY, CDR2 SYGVKD. The DNA for the CDR3 is TGTGCCATCAGTGTCTCCTCGACAGGGGGAGCTATGGATTCACCCCTCCACTTT. Protein sequence: CAISVSSTGGAMDSPLHF.

In its sample, this clone was seen once. CDR3 bases: TGCGCCAGCAGCCTTCGTTTTGTGGCTAGCGGGCTCACAGATACGCAGTATTTT. The encoded protein is CASSLRFVASGLTDTQYF. J is TRBJ2-3 and V is TRBV4-1; TRBD2 agrees at 8 bases. Germline V gene data show CDR1 as MGHRA and CDR2 as YSYEKL. This CDR3 contains 18 residues. V lost 4 bases, J lost 2 bases, and 14 bases stayed unmatched.

The chain combines TRBV25-1 with TRBJ2-4; 7 bases are a match to TRBD1. The CDR3 loop spans 14 amino acids. Germline CDR1 is MGHDK and CDR2 is SYGVNS. J was trimmed by 3 bases and V by 8 bases; bases with no gene match: 7. The CDR3, as DNA: TGTGCCAGCCGTCAGACAGGGAACAAAAACATTCAGTACTTC. Its protein is CASRQTGNKNIQYF. Together with reference TRBV25-1 and TRBJ2-4, the CDR3 gives the full variable domain: EADIYQTPRYLVIGTGKKITLECSQTMGHDKMYWYQQDPGMELHLIHYSYGVNSTEKGDLSSESTVSRIRTEHFPLTLESARPSHTSQYLCASRQTGNKNIQYFGAGTRLSVL.

J is TRBJ1-2 and V is TRBV13; the D gene is possibly TRBD1 (5 bases). V lost 5 bases and J lost 2, with 18 bases in between. The CDR3 extends over 16 amino acids. Looked up from germline, CDR1 is PRHDT and CDR2 is FYEKMQ (reference sequence). CDR3 region: CASSPPPGGGNYGYTF. The CDR3 coding sequence is TGTGCCAGCAGCCCACCTCCGGGGGGTGGGAACTATGGCTACACCTTC. Full variable domain (remainder filled in from reference TRBV13 and TRBJ1-2): AAGVIQSPRHLIKEKRETATLKCYPIPRHDTVYWYQQGPGQDPQFLISFYEKMQSDKGSIPDRFSAQQFSDYHSELNMSSLELGDSALYFCASSPPPGGGNYGYTFGSGTRLTVV.

The CDR3 reads CASSATSGGIADTQYF. CDR3 in DNA: TGTGCCAGCAGCGCTACTAGCGGGGGGATAGCAGATACGCAGTATTTT. This sequence joins TRBV9 and TRBJ2-3, with 12 positions matching TRBD2. The CDR3 is made up of 16 amino acids. Germline assignment: CDR1 SGDLS and CDR2 YYNGEE. Unmatched junction bases numbered 6, after V lost 3 bases and J lost 4 bases. Full variable domain (rest looked up from reference TRBV9 and TRBJ2-3): DSGVTQTPKHLITATGQRVTLRCSPRSGDLSVYWYQQSLDQGLQFLIQYYNGEERAKGNILERFSAQQFPDLHSELNLSSLELGDSALYFCASSATSGGIADTQYFGPGTRLTVL.

In this sample, this clone turned up once. The junction shows a germline mismatch at one end, possibly a read error. The gene calls are TRBV30 and TRBJ1-4, with D perhaps TRBD1 (6 bases). The CDR3 covers 15 residues. Per germline, CDR1 GTSNPN and CDR2 SVGIG (reference sequence). CDR3 protein: CAGRAGGGAKEKLFF. The CDR3 DNA sequence: TGTGCCGGGAGGGCGGGTGGGGGGGCTAAAGAAAAACTGTTTTTT. The whole variable domain, filled in from reference TRBV30 and TRBJ1-4, reads SQTIHQWPATLVQPVGSPLSLECTVEGTSNPNLYWYRQAAGRGLQLLFYSVGIGQISSEVPQNLSASRPQDRQFILSSKKLLLSDSGFYLCAGRAGGGAKEKLFFGSGTQLSVL.

The J gene is TRBJ1-1, the V gene TRBV5-1; maybe TRBD1 (5 bases). Trimming left V 5 bases short and J 7 bases short, with 15 bases between. In germline, CDR1 is SGHRS, CDR2 YFSETQ. The CDR3 consists of 13 residues. This CDR3 reads CASSLGGGGEAFF. The CDR3 DNA reads TGCGCCAGCAGTTTAGGTGGGGGGGGTGAAGCTTTCTTT.

The rearrangement joins TRBV5-4 to TRBJ2-3; a possible D gene is TRBD1 (5 bases). From germline, CDR1 is SGHNT and CDR2 YYREEE (reference sequence). The V gene lost 4 bases and the J gene lost 4 bases, with 16 bases spanning the gap. This CDR3 contains 15 residues. The CDR3 loop is CASSQPQERSDTQYF. CDR3 coding DNA: TGTGCCAGCAGCCAGCCACAGGAAAGGTCAGATACGCAGTATTTT. Looking up the rest from reference TRBV5-4 and TRBJ2-3 gives the full variable domain: ETGVTQSPTHLIKTRGQQVTLRCSSQSGHNTVSWYQQALGQGPQFIFQYYREEENGRGNFPPRFSGLQFPNYSSELNVNALELDDSALYLCASSQPQERSDTQYFGPGTRLTVL.

The chain recombines TRBV4-1 with TRBJ2-2; D is uncertain. CDR1 MGHRA and CDR2 YSYEKL come from the germline V gene. This CDR3 is 17 amino acids long. With 0 bases removed from V and 6 bases from J, the gap between germline ends came to 17 bases. The CDR3 region is CASSQDLVGFYPGELFF. CDR3 DNA: TGCGCCAGCAGCCAAGATCTGGTCGGTTTTTACCCCGGGGAGCTGTTTTTT.

This clone was counted once. The chain links TRBV30 to TRBJ2-4, with 7 bases matching TRBD1. V gave up 5 bases and J gave up 6 bases; unmatched junction bases: 10. The CDR3 spans 14 residues. Germline CDR1 and CDR2: GTSNPN and SVGIG (reference sequence). CDR3 in amino acids: CAWDSQGIGNIQYF. CDR3 coding DNA: TGTGCCTGGGATTCACAGGGGATCGGAAACATTCAGTACTTC.

The V and J genes are TRBV7-2 and TRBJ1-4; 8 nucleotides line up with TRBD1. The J segment lost 0 bases and the V segment lost 4 bases, leaving 10 bases of the junction unmatched. Germline values: CDR1 SGHTA, CDR2 FQGNSA. The CDR3 runs to 18 residues. CDR3 DNA sequence: TGTGCCAGCAGCTCACGGCAGGGGGCGATTACAACTAATGAAAAACTGTTTTTT. As protein: CASSSRQGAITTNEKLFF.

The chain links TRBV21-1 to TRBJ2-6; the table names TRBD2, a call not compared with the DNA. TRBV21-1 is listed as a pseudogene. This CDR3 is 16 amino acids long. The CDR3 DNA reads as TGTGCCAGCAGCAGCCGACGGGACTCTGGGGCCAACGTCCTGACTTTC. This gives the protein CASSSRRDSGANVLTF.

The chain carries TRBV6-4 and TRBJ2-1, with TRBD2 matching 9 bases. V trimming: 3 bases; J trimming: 12 bases; junction bases outside the gene matches: 6. The CDR3 length is 13 residues. The germline V gene has CDR1 MRHNA and CDR2 SNTAGT. The CDR3 loop reads CASSEQTSGLQFF. The CDR3 DNA reads as TGTGCCAGCAGTGAACAAACTAGCGGGTTGCAGTTCTTC.